Below, 32 T cell receptor beta chains from the same sample are listed, as sequenced in a study of blood T cells in healthy people across ages (dated by TCRdb to the mid-2010s). The receptor library was made with 5' RACE. The sequencing machine was an Illumina HiSeq 2500. The second PCR ran for about 7 to 11 cycles and used a J-beta primer mix along with a sample-barcoded 5' primer. Using fastp trimming at Q25 and MiXCR clonotype assembly, TCRdb reanalyzed the public sequencing data and kept in-frame beta chains. Each CDR3 protein gets just one entry, which takes the most common genes and DNA from the rows behind it. The sample includes hundreds of thousands of distinct CDR3 sequences, with more than 20% observed a single time. In total, the top ten clones hold roughly 3.6% of the sample. The sample was blood. The source of these receptors is a man between 65 and 79 years old in good health.

The gene calls are TRBV2 and TRBJ2-3; TRBD2 matches at 7 bases. This CDR3 is 17 amino acids long. In germline, CDR1 is SNHLY, CDR2 FYNNEI. V was pared by 2 bases and J by 4 bases, with 12 bases of the junction left unmatched. CDR3 sequence: CASSEQQRGILSDTQYF. CDR3 coding DNA: TGTGCCAGCAGTGAACAACAGCGGGGCATCCTGTCAGATACGCAGTATTTT.

This clonotype has at least ten counts. The V call is TRBV2, the J call TRBJ2-2; 13 bases align to TRBD2. This CDR3 is built from 16 residues. With V trimmed by 6 bases and J by 0 bases, 1 base remained unmatched. The germline V gene has CDR1 SNHLY and CDR2 FYNNEI. The CDR3 loop reads CASRGTSGTNTGELFF. Written as DNA, the CDR3 is TGTGCCAGCAGGGGGACTAGCGGGACGAACACCGGGGAGCTGTTTTTT. The full variable domain, completed using reference TRBV2 and TRBJ2-2, is EPEVTQTPSHQVTQMGQEVILRCVPISNHLYFYWYRQILGQKVEFLVSFYNNEISEKSEIFDDQFSVERPDGSNFTLKIRSTKLEDSAMYFCASRGTSGTNTGELFFGEGSRLTVL.

This clonotype was detected only a few times. The rearrangement links TRBV20-1 to TRBJ2-4; a weak D match, TRBD1 (5 bases). V lost 5 bases and J lost 0, with 14 bases in between. The CDR3 is 15 amino acids. CDR1 is DFQATT and CDR2 is SNEGSKA in the germline V gene (reference sequence). CDR3 residues: CSASDTELAKNIQYF. The CDR3 DNA is TGCAGTGCTTCGGACACGGAACTAGCCAAAAACATTCAGTACTTC.

This clonotype was seen a few times. This chain connects TRBV20-1 to TRBJ2-5; D gene ambiguous. The CDR3 is made up of 16 amino acids. The V gene lost 0 bases and the J gene lost 4 bases, with 18 bases spanning the gap. The germline V gene has CDR1 DFQATT and CDR2 SNEGSKA (reference sequence). CDR3 protein: CSARDLSRTTGETQYF. In DNA, the CDR3 is TGCAGTGCTAGAGATCTGTCGCGGACCACCGGAGAGACCCAGTACTTC.

The sample holds a few counts of this clonotype. This chain connects TRBV20-1 to TRBJ2-5; D unresolved. The J call is uncertain, as TRBJ2-1 better fits the DNA end. The CDR3 is 11 amino acids. Germline CDR1 is DFQATT and CDR2 is SNEGSKA (reference sequence). The CDR3 DNA reads as TGCAGTACCGCCATGGGCAATGAGCAGTTCTTC. It yields the protein CSTAMGNEQFF.

This clonotype has just a few counts. J is TRBJ1-1 and V is TRBV5-1; 8 nucleotides line up with TRBD1. This CDR3 is built from 13 residues. Per germline, CDR1 SGHRS and CDR2 YFSETQ. V trimming: 5 bases; J trimming: 6 bases; junction bases outside the gene matches: 6. DNA for the CDR3: TGCGCCAGCAGTCTACAGGGGGTCCCTGAAGCTTTCTTT. It encodes CASSLQGVPEAFF.

This clonotype was seen only a few times. The J gene is TRBJ2-7, the V gene TRBV5-4; D perhaps matches TRBD1 (5 bases). The CDR3 is 13 amino acids. V lost 2 bases and J 5 bases, leaving 11 bases between the germline ends. Looked up from germline, CDR1 is SGHNT and CDR2 is YYREEE (reference sequence). CDR3 protein: CASSLPQVDEQYF. The DNA of the CDR3 is TGTGCCAGCAGCTTACCACAGGTGGACGAGCAGTACTTC. Combining the CDR3 with reference TRBV5-4 and TRBJ2-7 gives the whole variable domain ETGVTQSPTHLIKTRGQQVTLRCSSQSGHNTVSWYQQALGQGPQFIFQYYREEENGRGNFPPRFSGLQFPNYSSELNVNALELDDSALYLCASSLPQVDEQYFGPGTRLTVT.

The CDR3 nucleotides read TGCAGTGCTAGTACGGGGGCCACAGATACGCAGTATTTT. Protein: CSASTGATDTQYF. The chain couples TRBV20-1 to TRBJ2-3, with D perhaps matching TRBD1 or TRBD2 (6 bases each). V gave up 3 bases and J gave up 2 bases, with 9 bases separating them. The CDR3 is 13 residues long. CDR1 and CDR2 (germline): DFQATT, SNEGSKA (reference sequence).

V is TRBV10-3 and J is TRBJ2-1, with TRBD2 as a possible D gene (6 bases). This CDR3 is built from 13 residues. Germline V gene lookup returns CDR1 ENHRY and CDR2 SYGVKD. Trimming took 8 bases from V and 7 from J, leaving 15 bases between them. CDR3 in amino acids: CAIGGGEVNEQFF. The CDR3 region has the DNA TGTGCCATCGGCGGCGGGGAGGTTAATGAGCAGTTCTTC.

This clonotype was recorded a few times. The chain uses TRBV9 and TRBJ2-7; D not certain. V lost 0 bases and J lost 2, with 12 bases in between. CDR3 length equals 15 residues. Per the germline V gene, CDR1 is SGDLS and CDR2 is YYNGEE. The CDR3 DNA is TGTGCCAGCAGCGTAGGGCAGCCTCCACCCTACGAGCAGTACTTC. This encodes CASSVGQPPPYEQYF.

This clonotype was seen a few times. The V and J genes are TRBV19 and TRBJ2-3; the D call may be TRBD1 or TRBD2 (5 bases each). Germline CDR1 and CDR2: LNHDA and SQIVND (reference sequence). This CDR3 is built from 13 residues. Trimming cost V 5 bases and J 5 bases, with 11 bases left between them. CDR3 sequence: CASSPGTEDTQYF. As DNA, the CDR3 is TGTGCCAGTAGTCCAGGGACGGAAGATACGCAGTATTTT.

This clonotype showed up just a few times. V usage is TRBV6-2 or TRBV6-3 and J usage is TRBJ1-4; no reliable D call. The CDR3 runs to 12 residues. From germline, CDR1 is MNHEY and CDR2 SVGEGT. Deletions cut 2 bases from V and 8 bases from J, with 6 bases between. DNA of the CDR3: TGTGCCAGCAGTTACGAGGGCGAAAAACTGTTTTTT. Amino acid sequence: CASSYEGEKLFF.

The chain is built from TRBV20-1 and TRBJ2-5; 12 bases are a match to TRBD2. The DNA end lines up better with TRBJ2-1; the J call may be wrong. The CDR3 is made up of 14 amino acids. Germline lookup yields CDR1 DFQATT and CDR2 SNEGSKA (reference sequence). CDR3 sequence: CSAVRTSGNYEQFF. The CDR3 nucleotides read TGCAGTGCTGTACGGACTAGCGGGAACTACGAGCAGTTCTTC.

This clonotype was detected only a few times. CDR3 DNA sequence: TGCAGCGTGGTAACGGGGACAGGGAACACTGAAGCTTTCTTT. This gives the protein CSVVTGTGNTEAFF. The rearrangement uses TRBV29-1 and TRBJ1-1, with 8 bases matching TRBD1. Losses at the gene ends were 6 bases for V and 1 base for J; bases not matched to a gene: 7. Germline V gene data show CDR1 as SQVTM and CDR2 as ANQGSEA. CDR3 size: 14 residues.

This clonotype has only a few counts. J is TRBJ1-1 and V is TRBV27; D is undetermined. The CDR3 loop spans 13 amino acids. Per germline, CDR1 MNHEY and CDR2 SMNVEV (reference sequence). V was shortened by 6 bases and J by 1 base, with 9 bases between the two germline ends. For the CDR3, the DNA is TGTGCCAGCAGACGGACGAGGAACACTGAAGCTTTCTTT. Encoded protein: CASRRTRNTEAFF.

The chain has TRBV7-9 and TRBJ1-2; the D is unclear. The V end was cut by 5 bases, the J end by 8 bases, with 12 bases between. The CDR3 sequence is 12 residues long. Looked up from germline, CDR1 is SEHNR and CDR2 is FQNEAQ (reference sequence). The CDR3 is CASSAITGGYTF. The CDR3 nucleotides read TGTGCCAGCAGCGCGATCACTGGGGGCTACACCTTC.

The chain carries TRBV20-1 and TRBJ2-7; D perhaps matches TRBD1 (6 bases). V was cut by 6 bases and J by 6 bases, with 18 bases left in between. The germline V gene has CDR1 DFQATT and CDR2 SNEGSKA (reference sequence). The CDR3 has 13 amino acids. The CDR3 bases are TGCAGTGCCCGAGAATGGGGGCTGAGCGAGCAGTACTTC. This encodes CSAREWGLSEQYF.

This clonotype was detected a few times. At one of its ends the junction is not consistent with the germline gene, which may arise from a read error. DNA of the CDR3: TGTGCCAGCAGCAACAGGAGGTCCTACGATGAGCAGTTCTTC. Residues: CASSNRRSYDEQFF. This sequence joins TRBV12-3 or TRBV12-4 and TRBJ2-1; D is perhaps TRBD1 or TRBD2 (5 bases each). The CDR3 has 14 residues.

This clonotype was counted a few times. The V and J genes are TRBV18 and TRBJ2-3, with a tentative D call TRBD2 (6 bases). Germline loops: CDR1 KGHSH, CDR2 LQKENI. Trimming pared 3 bases from V and 0 bases from J, leaving 10 bases between. The CDR3 extends over 15 amino acids. CDR3 DNA sequence: TGTGCCAGCTCACCGGGCGGGACGAGCACAGATACGCAGTATTTT. Its protein is CASSPGGTSTDTQYF.

V is TRBV20-1 and J is TRBJ2-3; the D is unclear. With 6 bases removed from V and 2 bases from J, the gap between germline ends came to 9 bases. The germline CDR1 and CDR2 sequences are DFQATT and SNEGSKA (reference sequence). The CDR3 is 12 amino acids. CDR3 protein: CSAFPSTDTQYF. The CDR3 DNA follows: TGCAGTGCCTTCCCTTCCACAGATACGCAGTATTTT.

This sequence joins TRBV20-1 and TRBJ2-5, with TRBD2 matching 8 bases. Germline values: CDR1 DFQATT, CDR2 SNEGSKA (reference sequence). The CDR3 loop spans 14 amino acids. V lost 6 bases to trimming and J lost 5 bases; unmatched junction nucleotides: 11. CDR3 loop: CSAEREGWKETQYF. The CDR3 bases are TGCAGTGCGGAACGGGAGGGTTGGAAGGAGACCCAGTACTTC.

The V and J genes are TRBV6-2 or TRBV6-3 and TRBJ2-7, with 14 positions matching TRBD2. The CDR3 runs 17 residues. CDR1 and CDR2 (germline): MNHEY, SVGEGT. Unmatched junction bases numbered 7, after V lost 0 bases and J lost 6 bases. CDR3 sequence: CASSYSWTSGRLVEQYF. The CDR3 DNA is TGTGCCAGCAGTTACTCTTGGACTAGCGGGAGGCTGGTCGAGCAGTACTTC.

The DNA of the CDR3 is TGTGCCACCAGCCGAATGGAGCAGGAGCAGTTCTTC. Encoded protein: CATSRMEQEQFF. J is TRBJ2-5 and V is TRBV24-1; no definite D call. Matching the DNA end better, TRBJ2-1 makes the J call doubtful. CDR1 is KGHDR and CDR2 is SFDVKD in the germline V gene. This CDR3 comprises 12 residues.

This clonotype has only a few counts. The V and J genes are TRBV7-3 and TRBJ2-3, with no clear D. Germline V gives CDR1 SGHTA, CDR2 FQGTGA. V gave up 4 bases and J gave up 1 base, with 12 bases separating them. The CDR3 sequence is 15 residues long. CDR3 DNA: TGTGCCAGCAGCTCCGAAGGCCGGGGCACAGATACGCAGTATTTT. Amino acids: CASSSEGRGTDTQYF.

The V call is TRBV2, the J call TRBJ1-1; 8 bases fit TRBD1. Per the germline V gene, CDR1 is SNHLY and CDR2 is FYNNEI. With 4 bases clipped from V and 3 bases from J, the junction kept 10 bases outside the gene matches. The CDR3 spans 16 residues. CDR3 in DNA: TGTGCCAGCAGTGCTTTTACAGGGGGAACGGACACTGAAGCTTTCTTT. Translated: CASSAFTGGTDTEAFF.

The rearrangement uses TRBV5-1 and TRBJ1-5; the D gene is possibly TRBD1 (6 bases). Germline V gene lookup returns CDR1 SGHRS and CDR2 YFSETQ. The length of the CDR3 is 15 residues. V lost 1 base and J 3 bases, leaving 11 bases between the germline ends. DNA of the CDR3: TGCGCCAGCAGCTTGAATGGGGGACACAATCAGCCCCAGCATTTT. Translated: CASSLNGGHNQPQHF.

This clonotype has just a few counts. CDR3 protein: CASSLEAGLRNTEAFF. The CDR3 region has the DNA TGCGCCAGCAGCTTGGAGGCAGGGTTGAGAAACACTGAAGCTTTCTTT. The chain combines TRBV5-1 with TRBJ1-1; weak D call: TRBD1 (5 bases). The CDR3 contains 16 residues. Per germline, CDR1 SGHRS and CDR2 YFSETQ. Trimming cost V 0 bases and J 2 bases, with 14 bases left between them.

The V call is TRBV18, the J call TRBJ2-7; D gene uncertain. V lost 0 bases and J 2 bases, leaving 5 bases between the germline ends. Germline V gives CDR1 KGHSH, CDR2 LQKENI. CDR3 length: 13 residues. Here the CDR3 DNA reads TGTGCCAGCTCACCACCGGCACCCTACGAGCAGTACTTC. It translates to CASSPPAPYEQYF. Full variable domain (outside the CDR3, taken from reference TRBV18 and TRBJ2-7): NAGVMQNPRHLVRRRGQEARLRCSPMKGHSHVYWYRQLPEEGLKFMVYLQKENIIDESGMPKERFSAEFPKEGPSILRIQQVVRGDSAAYFCASSPPAPYEQYFGPGTRLTVT.

This clonotype was observed a few times. This chain uses TRBV7-2 with TRBJ2-5; D may be TRBD2 (6 bases). The end of the DNA aligns better with TRBJ2-7, so the J call may be wrong. Germline CDR1 is SGHTA and CDR2 is FQGNSA. The CDR3 consists of 15 residues. The CDR3 loop is CASSLGLAYSYEQYF. The CDR3 coding sequence is TGTGCCAGCAGCTTAGGTCTAGCGTACTCCTACGAGCAGTACTTC.

This clonotype was seen a few times. The chain uses TRBV28 and TRBJ1-4; no clear D gene. CDR1 is MDHEN, CDR2 SYDVKM, per germline. V was trimmed by 2 bases and J by 0 bases, leaving 4 bases between them. The CDR3 has 14 residues. In DNA form, the CDR3 reads TGTGCCAGCAGTTTACCAACAACTAATGAAAAACTGTTTTTT. This gives the protein CASSLPTTNEKLFF.

This clonotype has only a few counts. V usage is TRBV5-1 and J usage is TRBJ2-7; 9 nucleotides align to TRBD2. The CDR3 spans 17 residues. Germline V gene lookup returns CDR1 SGHRS and CDR2 YFSETQ. Trimming cost V 0 bases and J 1 base; bases outside gene matches: 8. Here the CDR3 reads CASSLEFTSGYSYEQYF. The CDR3 DNA is TGCGCCAGCAGCTTGGAATTTACTAGCGGGTATTCCTACGAGCAGTACTTC.

This clonotype has just a few counts. The V call is TRBV3-1, the J call TRBJ2-4; D could derive from TRBD1 or TRBD2 (5 bases each). The germline gives CDR1 LGHDT, CDR2 YNNKEL (reference sequence). V lost 2 bases to trimming and J lost 3 bases, with 8 bases between them. This CDR3 comprises 14 residues. CDR3 in amino acids: CASSQCGGKNIQYF. The CDR3 coding sequence is TGTGCCAGCAGCCAATGTGGGGGCAAAAACATTCAGTACTTC.